The clone carrying this T cell receptor (beta chain) was counted a few times. Antigen unknown. This CDR3 region has 15 residues. V shed 3 bases, J shed 8 bases, and the junction held 12 bases outside the gene matches. Per germline, CDR1 KGHSH and CDR2 LQKENI. The data are from a study of T cell repertoires in cytomegalovirus infection. Looking at the study overall: In the study, CMV epitopes included recently identified HLA-C-restricted and well-studied HLA-B-restricted ones. Signatures in public TCR beta sequences pointed to both CMV infection and matching HLA type.

Each CDR3 protein gets one entry after TCRdb re-called the reads with MiXCR. The top ten hold more than 40% of the sample, which has 570,000 or so distinct CDR3 sequences, 40% seen once. Findings and caveats of the study: Summed public TCR beta family frequency identified CMV carriers bearing the relevant HLA. The ex vivo response was dominated by HLA-C-restricted CMV-specific TCR beta clonotypes.

This sequence originates from a human donor in good health (CMV status not recorded). Some clones in this sample may be carry-over from other donors' samples. The chain links TRBV18 to TRBJ1-2; TRBD1 matches 7 bases. The source material was cultured PBMCs, sampled from culture after CMV antigen stimulation. The CDR3 DNA sequence: TGTGCCAGCTCACCGGCTGGACTAGGGACAGTCGGCTACACCTTC. Translating gives CASSPAGLGTVGYTF.